This entry is about one T cell receptor (beta chain). The sample comes from a study of blood T cell repertoires in COVID-19. At the level of the study: Material from acute and convalescent COVID-19 was sourced from the United States, Italy and Spain. The cDNA or gDNA used as material had been derived from T cells, B-cell-depleted T cells, or PBMCs.

The authors' processing: Nucleated cell counts were estimated from reference gene primer amplification. Sequencing used immunoSEQ multiplex PCR; TCRdb keeps in-frame clones, though not all of them. D and trimming come from the DNA, and the V and J calls and clone size come from that table. The data show about 210,000 clones, with 80% seen just once and approximately 7.2% held by the top ten. Germline CDR1 MNHEY, CDR2 SMNVEV (reference sequence). The CDR3 extends over 13 amino acids. V was trimmed by 4 bases and J by 7 bases, leaving 10 bases between them. What was sequenced was peripheral blood. The rearrangement links TRBV27 to TRBJ2-2; D not resolved. The TCR sequence derives from a woman in her 70s with acute or convalescent COVID-19. The CDR3 is CASSYKPGGELFF. The CDR3 DNA reads TGTGCCAGCAGTTACAAGCCAGGCGGGGAGCTGTTTTTT.